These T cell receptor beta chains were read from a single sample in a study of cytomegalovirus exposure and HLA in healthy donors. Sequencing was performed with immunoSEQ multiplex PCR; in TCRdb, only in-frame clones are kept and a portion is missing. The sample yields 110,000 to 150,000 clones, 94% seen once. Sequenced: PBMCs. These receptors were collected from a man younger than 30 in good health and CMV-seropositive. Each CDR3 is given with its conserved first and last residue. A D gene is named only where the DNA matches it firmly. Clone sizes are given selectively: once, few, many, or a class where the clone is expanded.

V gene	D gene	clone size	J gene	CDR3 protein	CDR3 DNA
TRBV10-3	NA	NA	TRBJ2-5	CAISEGRVQETQYF	TGTGCCATCAGTGAGGGCCGGGTTCAAGAGACCCAGTACTTC
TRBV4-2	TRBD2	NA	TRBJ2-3	CASSRTGSGSGEDTQYF	TGTGCCAGCAGCCGGACGGGTAGCGGGAGTGGGGAAGATACGCAGTATTTT
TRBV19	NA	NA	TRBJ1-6	CASSIDSYNSPLHF	TGTGCCAGTAGTATAGACAGCTATAATTCACCCCTCCACTTT
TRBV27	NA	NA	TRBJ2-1	CASSFGGRGALNEQFF	TGTGCCAGCAGTTTTGGGGGCAGGGGAGCCCTAAATGAGCAGTTCTTC
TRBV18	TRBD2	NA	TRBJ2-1	CASSPPSSGSFHEQFF	TGTGCCAGCTCACCACCGTCTAGCGGGAGTTTCCATGAGCAGTTCTTC
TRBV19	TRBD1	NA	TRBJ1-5	CASKDREDQPQHF	TGTGCCAGTAAGGACAGGGAGGATCAGCCCCAGCATTTT
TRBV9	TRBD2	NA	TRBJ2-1	CASSTGLAPHNEQFF	TGTGCCAGCAGCACCGGACTAGCTCCCCACAATGAGCAGTTCTTC
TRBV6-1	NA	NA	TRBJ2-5	CASSEAGVLGGETQYF	TGTGCCAGCAGTGAAGCAGGCGTACTAGGCGGGGAGACCCAGTACTTC
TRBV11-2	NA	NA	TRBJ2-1	CASSLDSRFLAYNEQFF	TGTGCCAGCAGCTTAGATTCACGGTTCTTAGCCTACAATGAGCAGTTCTTC
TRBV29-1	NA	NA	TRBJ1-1	CSVRNTEAFF	TGCAGCGTTCGGAACACTGAAGCTTTCTTT
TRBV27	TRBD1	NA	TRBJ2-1	CASSVSGTGSGQFF	TGTGCCAGCAGCGTTTCCGGGACAGGGTCGGGGCAGTTCTTC
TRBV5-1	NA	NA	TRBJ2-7	CASSLARGDEQYF	TGCGCCAGCAGCTTGGCCAGGGGGGACGAGCAGTACTTC
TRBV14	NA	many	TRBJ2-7	CASSQDGNRRPYF	TGTGCCAGCAGCCAAGATGGAAATAGGAGGCCGTACTTC
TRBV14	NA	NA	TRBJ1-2	CASSPLGQTNYGYTF	TGTGCCAGCAGCCCCCTTGGACAGACTAACTATGGCTACACCTTC
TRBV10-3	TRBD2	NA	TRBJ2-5	CAIRLAGVPETQYF	TGTGCCATCAGGCTAGCGGGAGTCCCAGAGACCCAGTACTTC
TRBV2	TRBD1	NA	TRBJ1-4	CASSVPGQGGEKLFF	TGTGCCAGCAGCGTCCCGGGACAGGGCGGCGAAAAACTGTTTTTT
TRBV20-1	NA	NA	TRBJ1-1	CSAREGSIAFF	TGCAGTGCCAGGGAGGGTAGTATAGCTTTCTTT
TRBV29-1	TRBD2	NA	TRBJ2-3	CSVENPWTSSPSTDTQYF	TGCAGCGTTGAAAATCCCTGGACTAGCAGTCCTAGCACAGATACGCAGTATTTT
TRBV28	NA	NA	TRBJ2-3	CASSPTPGGHTDTQYF	TGTGCCAGCAGTCCGACCCCCGGAGGGCACACAGATACGCAGTATTTT
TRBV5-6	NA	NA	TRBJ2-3	CASSLAEMYTDTQYF	TGTGCCAGCAGCTTGGCAGAAATGTACACAGATACGCAGTATTTT
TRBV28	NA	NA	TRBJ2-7	CASKRQSSYEQYF	TGTGCCAGCAAAAGACAGAGCTCCTACGAGCAGTACTTC
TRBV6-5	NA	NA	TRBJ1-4	CASSYSSLGQNEKLFF	TGTGCCAGCAGTTACTCGAGTCTTGGTCAAAATGAAAAACTGTTTTTT
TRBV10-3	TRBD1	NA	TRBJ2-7	CASSRDRVQEQYF	TGTGCCAGCTCCCGGGACAGGGTCCAGGAGCAGTACTTC
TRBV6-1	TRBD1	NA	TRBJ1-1	CASRSLTGGTEAFF	TGTGCCAGCAGGTCTCTCACAGGGGGCACTGAAGCTTTCTTT
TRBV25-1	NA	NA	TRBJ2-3	CASSDYGTERADTQYF	TGTGCCAGCAGTGACTACGGGACAGAGCGGGCAGATACGCAGTATTTT
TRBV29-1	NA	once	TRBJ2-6	CSVDGGAGANVLTF	TGCAGCGTTGATGGTGGAGCCGGGGCCAACGTCCTGACTTTC
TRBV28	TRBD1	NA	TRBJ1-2	CASRRTGGVGYGYTF	TGTGCCAGCAGAAGGACAGGGGGCGTAGGCTATGGCTACACCTTC
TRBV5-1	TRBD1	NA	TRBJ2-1	CASSVDRAREQFF	TGCGCCAGCAGCGTCGACAGGGCCCGGGAGCAGTTCTTC
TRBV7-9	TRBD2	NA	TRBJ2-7	CASSLVGGRGSYEQYF	TGTGCCAGCAGCTTAGTGGGCGGGAGAGGGTCCTACGAGCAGTACTTC
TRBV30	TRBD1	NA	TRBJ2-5	CAWSGGRGQQETQYF	TGTGCCTGGAGTGGTGGCAGGGGGCAACAAGAGACCCAGTACTTC
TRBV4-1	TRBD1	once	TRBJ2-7	CASSQDLTGGLRQYF	TGCGCCAGCAGCCAAGATTTAACAGGGGGCCTAAGGCAGTACTTC
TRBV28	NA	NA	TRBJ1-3	CASSLNAESSGNTIYF	TGTGCCAGCAGTTTGAACGCGGAGTCCTCTGGAAACACCATATATTTT
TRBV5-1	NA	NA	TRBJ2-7	CASSFYPGDSYEQYF	TGCGCCAGCAGCTTTTACCCAGGGGACTCCTACGAGCAGTACTTC
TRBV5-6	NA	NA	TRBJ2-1	CASSLYNEQFF	TGTGCCAGCAGCCTCTACAATGAGCAGTTCTTC
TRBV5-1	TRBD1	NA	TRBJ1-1	CASSHNPDRGLLRDTEAFF	TGCGCCAGCAGCCACAATCCGGACAGGGGGCTCCTTCGAGACACTGAAGCTTTCTTT
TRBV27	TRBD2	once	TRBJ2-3	CASSKLAGGTDTQYF	TGTGCCAGCAGCAAACTAGCGGGGGGAACAGATACGCAGTATTTT
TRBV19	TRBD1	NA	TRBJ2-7	CASSFGQAYEQYF	TGTGCCAGTAGTTTCGGACAGGCGTACGAGCAGTACTTC
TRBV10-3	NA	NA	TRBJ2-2	CAISESGTRSGELFF	TGTGCCATCAGTGAGTCCGGGACTCGGAGCGGGGAGCTGTTTTTT
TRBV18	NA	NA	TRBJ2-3	CASSISDTQYF	TGTGCCAGCTCAATCTCTGATACGCAGTATTTT